This T cell receptor beta chain was sequenced in a study of blood T cell repertoires in COVID-19. Study at large: The cDNA or gDNA used as material had been derived from T cells, B-cell-depleted T cells, or PBMCs.

The CDR3 has 14 amino acids. J was trimmed by 5 bases and V by 7 bases; bases with no gene match: 9. The germline gives CDR1 MNHEY, CDR2 SVGAGI. How the authors handled the data: Quantification of nucleated cells was approximated via reference gene primer amplification. The protocol was immunoSEQ multiplex PCR, while the TCRdb copy is restricted to in-frame clones and leaves out a portion. That table supplies the V and J calls and clone size; D and trimming were determined from the DNA. The table lists fewer than 400,000 clones, 75% to 90% of them singletons. Individuals drawn from about 26 US areas were about 18 to 95 years old.

This receptor was taken from a young man who had recovered from COVID-19. The material sequenced was PBMCs or T cells enriched from blood (not recorded which). This sequence joins TRBV6-5 and TRBJ1-2; 8 bases fit TRBD1. This chain's CDR3 is CASTGTGGGYGYTF. CDR3 DNA: TGTGCCAGCACCGGGACAGGAGGAGGGTATGGCTACACCTTC.